This entry lists 29 T cell receptor beta chains sequenced from one sample in a study of T cell repertoires in cytomegalovirus infection. TCRdb ran MiXCR on the reads and lists one entry per CDR3 protein. This sample has about 210,000 distinct CDR3 sequences, with 6.5% found just once. Sequenced: PBMCs. Every receptor here comes from a human donor in good health (CMV status not recorded). Some clones in this sample may be carry-over from other donors' samples.

The sample holds many counts of this clonotype. The rearrangement uses TRBV7-2 and TRBJ1-1; the match to TRBD1 covers 9 bases. Per the germline V gene, CDR1 is SGHTA and CDR2 is FQGNSA. V dropped 5 bases and J dropped 7; count of bases not matched to a gene: 8. This CDR3 spans 14 amino acids. The CDR3, as DNA: TGTGCCAGCAGCACCTGGACAGGGGAGCATGAAGCTTTCTTT. This codes for CASSTWTGEHEAFF.

V is TRBV7-2 and J is TRBJ2-5; perhaps D is TRBD1 or TRBD2 (5 bases each). This CDR3 has 13 residues. Germline V CDR1 and CDR2: SGHTA, FQGNSA. V lost 6 bases, J lost 7 bases, and 15 bases lay in between. The CDR3 is CASRGTDGMTQYF. DNA for the CDR3: TGTGCCAGCAGGGGGACCGACGGGATGACCCAGTACTTC.

This clonotype was detected ten times or more. The rearrangement joins TRBV10-3 to TRBJ2-5; D gene unclear. The CDR3 has 12 residues. Germline CDR1 is ENHRY and CDR2 is SYGVKD. The V end was cut by 2 bases, the J end by 3 bases, with 4 bases between. The CDR3 is CAISENEETQYF. The CDR3 DNA reads TGTGCCATCAGTGAGAATGAAGAGACCCAGTACTTC.

This clonotype has a count of ten or more. This chain links TRBV7-2 with TRBJ2-7, with D uncertain. Trimming cost V 3 bases and J 3 bases, with 12 bases left between them. The germline CDR1 and CDR2 sequences are SGHTA and FQGNSA. The CDR3 consists of 14 residues. CDR3 residues: CASSFVRFGYEQYF. CDR3 bases: TGTGCCAGCAGCTTTGTACGTTTTGGCTACGAGCAGTACTTC.

Many counts were recorded for this clonotype. V usage is TRBV24-1 and J usage is TRBJ1-1; possibly TRBD1 for D (6 bases). Germline V gene sequence: CDR1 KGHDR, CDR2 SFDVKD. The CDR3 runs to 13 residues. V lost 9 bases and J lost 2, with 12 bases in between. This CDR3 is CATVSQGNTEAFF. The CDR3 region has the DNA TGTGCCACCGTCTCACAGGGAAACACTGAAGCTTTCTTT.

The J gene is TRBJ2-2, the V gene TRBV29-1; 8 bases agree with TRBD1. The CDR3 extends over 16 amino acids. The J segment lost 8 bases and the V segment lost 7 bases, leaving 18 bases of the junction unmatched. Germline V lookup: CDR1 SQVTM, CDR2 ANQGSEA. CDR3 sequence reads: CSAPGGRGPSWGELFF. CDR3 bases: TGCAGCGCCCCAGGGGGCAGGGGGCCTAGCTGGGGGGAGCTGTTTTTT.

With respect to this clonotype: One junction end does not reproduce the germline sequence, and a read error may be involved. The gene calls are TRBV7-6 and TRBJ1-6; D perhaps matches TRBD1 (5 bases). This CDR3 is 14 amino acids long. Germline lookup yields CDR1 SGHVS and CDR2 FNYEAQ. The CDR3, as DNA: TGTGCCACTCGACAGAGCTCCTTTAATTCACCCCTCCTCTTT. Translating it yields CATRQSSFNSPLLF. Together with reference TRBV7-6 and TRBJ1-6, the CDR3 gives the full variable domain: GAGVSQSPRYKVTKRGQDVALRCDPISGHVSLYWYRQALGQGPEFLTYFNYEAQQDKSGLPNDRFSAERPEGSISTLTIQRTEQRDSAMYRCATRQSSFNSPLLFGNGTRLTVT.

Many counts were recorded for this clonotype. The CDR3 protein is CASSLASAPEQYF. In DNA form, the CDR3 reads TGTGCCAGCAGCTTAGCATCAGCCCCGGAGCAGTACTTC. The chain has TRBV11-3 and TRBJ2-7; D remains unclear. V was trimmed by 1 base and J by 7 bases, leaving 11 bases between them. Germline V CDR1 and CDR2: SGHNT, YENEEA. The CDR3 consists of 13 residues.

CDR3 bases: TGTGCCAGCAGGACGTCGGCAGGGGTCAATGGCTACACCTTC. Its protein is CASRTSAGVNGYTF. The chain is built from TRBV28 and TRBJ1-2; a possible D gene is TRBD1 (6 bases). CDR1 is MDHEN, CDR2 SYDVKM, per germline. The CDR3 covers 14 residues. Trimming took off 6 bases at V and 6 bases at J, with 17 bases between the two ends.

This chain connects TRBV20-1 to TRBJ1-4; D gene ambiguous. The CDR3 consists of 15 residues. CDR1 and CDR2 from the germline V gene are DFQATT and SNEGSKA (reference sequence). V lost 4 bases, J lost 3 bases, and 15 bases lay in between. CDR3 sequence reads: CSANWVSESNEKLFF. The CDR3 nucleotides read TGCAGTGCTAATTGGGTCAGCGAGTCTAATGAAAAACTGTTTTTT.

There are many counts of this clonotype. V and J are TRBV7-8 and TRBJ2-1; the match to TRBD2 covers 11 bases. This CDR3 region has 16 residues. Germline loops: CDR1 SGHVS, CDR2 FQNEAQ. Losses at the gene ends were 5 bases for V and 4 bases for J; bases not matched to a gene: 7. Here the CDR3 DNA reads TGTGCCAGCAGCCAAATGACTAGCGGGACATACAATGAGCAGTTCTTC. It translates to CASSQMTSGTYNEQFF.

This clonotype has a count of ten or more. The chain joins TRBV29-1 to TRBJ2-1, with TRBD1 matching 9 bases. The germline V gene has CDR1 SQVTM and CDR2 ANQGSEA. CDR3 length: 14 residues. J lost 5 bases, V lost 8 bases, and 10 bases had no gene match. The CDR3 DNA sequence: TGCAGCTCCCTAGGGGACAGGGAAAACAATGAGCAGTTCTTC. Residues: CSSLGDRENNEQFF.

This clonotype was counted many times. The chain couples TRBV6-2 or TRBV6-3 to TRBJ2-1, with D unresolved. The CDR3 covers 14 residues. V was cut by 6 bases and J by 6 bases, with 15 bases left in between. Looked up from germline, CDR1 is MNHEY and CDR2 is SVGEGT. This CDR3 is CASRQSNPINEQFF. The CDR3 DNA reads TGTGCCAGCAGACAGAGTAACCCGATCAATGAGCAGTTCTTC.

The rearrangement uses TRBV2 and TRBJ2-5; maybe TRBD2 (6 bases). V was pared by 7 bases and J by 1 base, with 13 bases between. The CDR3 spans 14 residues. Germline V CDR1 and CDR2: SNHLY, FYNNEI. CDR3: CASKRGLIQETQYF. The CDR3 DNA sequence: TGTGCCAGCAAACGGGGACTTATCCAAGAGACCCAGTACTTC.

This clonotype was seen ten or more times. The J gene is TRBJ2-1, the V gene TRBV6-1; TRBD1 agrees at 8 bases. This CDR3 is built from 14 residues. With V trimmed by 5 bases and J by 7 bases, 7 bases remained unmatched. Germline assignment: CDR1 MNHNS and CDR2 SASEGT. In nucleotides, the CDR3 is TGTGCCAGCAGTCTGGACAGGGTAATGAATGAGCAGTTCTTC. Its protein is CASSLDRVMNEQFF.

This clonotype was detected ten times or more. The CDR3 spells CAISKQGQSEAFF. CDR3 nucleotides: TGTGCCATCAGTAAGCAGGGTCAGAGTGAAGCTTTCTTT. The J gene is TRBJ1-1, the V gene TRBV10-3, with D maybe TRBD1 (5 bases). Germline loops: CDR1 ENHRY, CDR2 SYGVKD. The CDR3 spans 13 residues. V lost 5 bases, J lost 7 bases, and 14 bases lay in between.

This clonotype was counted ten times or more. The CDR3, as DNA: TGTGCCAGCAGTGAGGTTTTTAGCAATCAGCCCCAGCATTTT. Translating it yields CASSEVFSNQPQHF. This rearrangement joins TRBV2 to TRBJ1-5; D ambiguous. This CDR3 is built from 14 residues. V was clipped by 3 bases and J by 0 bases, with 6 bases between them. Germline V lookup: CDR1 SNHLY, CDR2 FYNNEI.

This clonotype was recorded at least ten times. The gene calls are TRBV18 and TRBJ2-1; D is ambiguous. Germline-derived CDR1 and CDR2 are KGHSH and LQKENI. Trimming pared 2 bases from V and 7 bases from J, leaving 12 bases between. The CDR3 totals 14 residues. The CDR3 DNA sequence: TGTGCCAGCTCACCAATAAACACAGAGAATGAGCAGTTCTTC. Its translation is CASSPINTENEQFF.

Many counts were recorded for this clonotype. CDR3: CSARDHPGFNQPQHF. CDR3 DNA sequence: TGCAGTGCTAGAGATCACCCAGGATTCAATCAGCCCCAGCATTTT. The gene calls are TRBV20-1 and TRBJ1-5; D remains ambiguous. Germline CDR1 DFQATT, CDR2 SNEGSKA (reference sequence). The CDR3 has 15 residues. V was clipped by 0 bases and J by 3 bases, with 12 bases between them.

This clonotype has only a few counts. V gene TRBV4-3 combines with J gene TRBJ2-1; TRBD1 is a possible D gene (6 bases). The CDR3 has 15 residues. Per the germline V gene, CDR1 is LGHNA and CDR2 is YSLEER. Deletions cut 3 bases from V and 10 bases from J, with 19 bases between. In nucleotides, the CDR3 is TGCGCCAGCAGCCAGGAACCCAAGATAGGGGGAGAGCAGTTCTTC. Protein sequence: CASSQEPKIGGEQFF.

The V gene is TRBV20-1, the J gene TRBJ1-2, with D possibly TRBD1 on 5 matching bases. Trimming shortened V by 8 bases and J by 4 bases, and 14 bases separated the two germline ends. The CDR3 is 12 residues long. Looked up from germline, CDR1 is DFQATT and CDR2 is SNEGSKA (reference sequence). CDR3 sequence reads: CSIPVTGYGYTF. CDR3 in DNA: TGCAGTATTCCGGTAACAGGCTATGGCTACACCTTC.

This clonotype was seen ten or more times. The V gene is TRBV12-5, the J gene TRBJ1-5; the D is unclear. The length of the CDR3 is 16 residues. Germline loops: CDR1 LGHNT, CDR2 FRNRAP. The V end was cut by 0 bases, the J end by 1 base, with 10 bases between. CDR3 loop: CASGLVVGVSNQPQHF. CDR3 in DNA: TGTGCTAGTGGTTTGGTAGTTGGGGTAAGCAATCAGCCCCAGCATTTT. Full variable domain (remainder filled in from reference TRBV12-5 and TRBJ1-5): DARVTQTPRHKVTEMGQEVTMRCQPILGHNTVFWYRQTMMQGLELLAYFRNRAPLDDSGMPKDRFSAEMPDATLATLKIQPSEPRDSAVYFCASGLVVGVSNQPQHFGDGTRLSIL.

This clonotype was recorded at least ten times. This chain joins TRBV7-6 and TRBJ2-7; D might be TRBD1 or TRBD2, each matching 5 bases. Deletions cut 5 bases from V and 4 bases from J, with 15 bases between. This CDR3 spans 14 amino acids. CDR1 is SGHVS, CDR2 FNYEAQ, per germline. The DNA of the CDR3 is TGTGCCAGCAGCCGCAACCAGGGACCATACGAGCAGTACTTC. This codes for CASSRNQGPYEQYF.

The sample holds many counts of this clonotype. The rearrangement joins TRBV6-4 to TRBJ1-2; no clear D gene. Trimming took 2 bases from V and 4 from J, leaving 5 bases between them. Looked up from germline, CDR1 is MRHNA and CDR2 is SNTAGT. The CDR3 extends over 12 amino acids. The CDR3, as DNA: TGTGCCAGCAGTGACGGGATCTATGGCTACACCTTC. Its protein is CASSDGIYGYTF.

In its sample, this clonotype was seen many times. This chain uses TRBV7-9 with TRBJ2-5; tentatively, D is TRBD1 (5 bases). The CDR3 extends over 15 amino acids. The V end was cut by 5 bases, the J end by 5 bases, with 18 bases between. CDR1 and CDR2 (germline): SEHNR, FQNEAQ (reference sequence). CDR3 protein: CASSPRQGNVETQYF. Here the CDR3 DNA reads TGTGCCAGCAGCCCCAGGCAGGGTAATGTGGAGACCCAGTACTTC.

This clonotype was seen a few times. This rearrangement joins TRBV5-1 to TRBJ2-1; D uncertain. This CDR3 has 15 amino acids. Germline CDR1 reads SGHRS; CDR2 reads YFSETQ. V was trimmed by 0 bases and J by 2 bases, leaving 9 bases between them. Here the CDR3 DNA reads TGCGCCAGCAGCTTGGGGGGTGCGGCCTACAATGAGCAGTTCTTC. Protein product: CASSLGGAAYNEQFF. The full variable domain, rest sourced from reference TRBV5-1 and TRBJ2-1, is KAGVTQTPRYLIKTRGQQVTLSCSPISGHRSVSWYQQTPGQGLQFLFEYFSETQRNKGNFPGRFSGRQFSNSRSEMNVSTLELGDSALYLCASSLGGAAYNEQFFGPGTRLTVL.

This clonotype was counted ten times or more. V gene TRBV7-2 combines with J gene TRBJ1-6, with no clear D. V lost 0 bases and J lost 7, with 4 bases in between. The CDR3 runs 13 residues. Germline CDR1 and CDR2: SGHTA and FQGNSA. The CDR3 protein is CASSLALNSPLHF. The CDR3 nucleotides read TGTGCCAGCAGCTTAGCACTAAATTCACCCCTCCACTTT.

The sample holds many counts of this clonotype. The chain carries TRBV7-2 and TRBJ1-6; the D is unclear. The germline gives CDR1 SGHTA, CDR2 FQGNSA. V was clipped by 5 bases and J by 14 bases, with 19 bases between them. The CDR3 is 14 amino acids. The CDR3 here is CASSEGRASPTLHF. In nucleotides, the CDR3 is TGTGCCAGCAGCGAGGGCCGGGCCTCGCCCACCCTCCACTTT.

The chain joins TRBV20-1 to TRBJ2-7; TRBD1 might be the D (5 bases). V lost 0 bases, J lost 1 base, and 10 bases lay in between. The CDR3 sequence is 14 residues long. Germline V lookup: CDR1 DFQATT, CDR2 SNEGSKA (reference sequence). The CDR3 DNA follows: TGCAGTGCTAGAGACAGGGTTAGATCCTACGAGCAGTACTTC. This encodes CSARDRVRSYEQYF.